This T cell receptor beta chain was found in a study of blood T cell repertoires in COVID-19. Original processing methods: Counts of nucleated cells, estimated from reference gene primer amplification, were obtained. Clones were sequenced by immunoSEQ multiplex PCR, and TCRdb holds only the in-frame ones, with some missing. V, J and clone size are taken as reported in that table, and D and trimming were inferred from the DNA itself. The data show some 300,000 clones, approximately 86% seen once. CDR1 and CDR2 (germline): SGHTS, YDEGEE. With V trimmed by 4 bases and J by 4 bases, 17 bases remained unmatched. The CDR3 has 18 residues.

This sequence was found in a woman in her 70s with COVID-19, enrolled during active disease. This sequence joins TRBV5-8 and TRBJ2-1; 7 bases are a match to TRBD1. Sequenced input: peripheral blood. The CDR3 loop reads CASSPILRTGTVYNEQFF. CDR3 DNA: TGTGCCAGCAGCCCCATTTTGAGAACCGGGACAGTATACAATGAGCAGTTCTTC. Combining the CDR3 with reference TRBV5-8 and TRBJ2-1 gives the whole variable domain EAGVTQSPTHLIKTRGQQATLRCSPISGHTSVYWYQQALGLGLQFLLWYDEGEERNRGNFPPRFSGRQFPNYSSELNVNALELEDSALYLCASSPILRTGTVYNEQFFGPGTRLTVL.